This T cell receptor beta chain was identified in a study of blood T cells in healthy people across ages. A few counts support this clonotype. The V segment lost 3 bases and the J segment 7 bases; nucleotides outside the gene matches: 7. Germline V gene sequence: CDR1 DFQATT, CDR2 SNEGSKA (reference sequence). CDR3 length: 14 amino acids. Using a J-beta primer mix together with a sample-barcoded 5' primer, a second PCR was run for roughly 7 to 11 cycles. TCRdb processed the 5' RACE reads anew with MiXCR; each CDR3 protein has one entry. The data contain around 1,900,000 distinct CDR3 sequences, about two fifths of them seen just once; the ten biggest clones take up 23%.

The specimen sequenced was blood. The rearrangement uses TRBV20-1 and TRBJ2-7; 12 nucleotides match TRBD2. This TCR derives from a human donor in good health. CDR3 sequence reads: CSARILAGGREQYF. The CDR3 DNA reads TGCAGTGCTAGGATACTAGCGGGGGGAAGAGAGCAGTACTTC.